Given below is one T cell receptor beta chain in context. This sample is part of a study of T cell responses to AZD1222 COVID-19 vaccine. This CDR3 has 15 amino acids. The germline CDR1 and CDR2 sequences are SGHTA and FQGNSA. Trimming took 4 bases from V and 7 from J, leaving 14 bases between them. Sequencing was performed with immunoSEQ multiplex PCR; in TCRdb, only in-frame clones are kept and a portion is missing. The table has 80,000 to 100,000 clones, 88% seen once. The receptor was derived from an adult in good health. The chain carries TRBV7-2 and TRBJ1-6, with D maybe TRBD1 (5 bases). Sequencing was performed on peripheral blood, taken on day 0 of AZD1222 vaccination. The CDR3 DNA is TGTGCCAGCAGCTCTAGTGGGGCAAGAAATTCACCCCTCCACTTT. It yields the protein CASSSSGARNSPLHF.